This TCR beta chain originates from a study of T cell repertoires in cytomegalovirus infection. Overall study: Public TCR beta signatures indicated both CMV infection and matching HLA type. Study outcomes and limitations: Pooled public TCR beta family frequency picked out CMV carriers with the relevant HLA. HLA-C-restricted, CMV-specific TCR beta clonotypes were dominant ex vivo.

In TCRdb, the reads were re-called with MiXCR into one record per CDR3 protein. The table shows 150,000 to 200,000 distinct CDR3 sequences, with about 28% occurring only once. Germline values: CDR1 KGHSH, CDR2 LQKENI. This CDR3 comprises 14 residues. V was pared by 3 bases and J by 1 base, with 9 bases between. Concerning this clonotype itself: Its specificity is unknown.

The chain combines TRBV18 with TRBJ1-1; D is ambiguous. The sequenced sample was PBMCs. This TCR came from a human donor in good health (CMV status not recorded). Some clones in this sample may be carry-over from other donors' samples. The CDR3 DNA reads TGTGCCAGCTCACCGGAGCACACGAACACTGAAGCTTTCTTT. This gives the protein CASSPEHTNTEAFF.